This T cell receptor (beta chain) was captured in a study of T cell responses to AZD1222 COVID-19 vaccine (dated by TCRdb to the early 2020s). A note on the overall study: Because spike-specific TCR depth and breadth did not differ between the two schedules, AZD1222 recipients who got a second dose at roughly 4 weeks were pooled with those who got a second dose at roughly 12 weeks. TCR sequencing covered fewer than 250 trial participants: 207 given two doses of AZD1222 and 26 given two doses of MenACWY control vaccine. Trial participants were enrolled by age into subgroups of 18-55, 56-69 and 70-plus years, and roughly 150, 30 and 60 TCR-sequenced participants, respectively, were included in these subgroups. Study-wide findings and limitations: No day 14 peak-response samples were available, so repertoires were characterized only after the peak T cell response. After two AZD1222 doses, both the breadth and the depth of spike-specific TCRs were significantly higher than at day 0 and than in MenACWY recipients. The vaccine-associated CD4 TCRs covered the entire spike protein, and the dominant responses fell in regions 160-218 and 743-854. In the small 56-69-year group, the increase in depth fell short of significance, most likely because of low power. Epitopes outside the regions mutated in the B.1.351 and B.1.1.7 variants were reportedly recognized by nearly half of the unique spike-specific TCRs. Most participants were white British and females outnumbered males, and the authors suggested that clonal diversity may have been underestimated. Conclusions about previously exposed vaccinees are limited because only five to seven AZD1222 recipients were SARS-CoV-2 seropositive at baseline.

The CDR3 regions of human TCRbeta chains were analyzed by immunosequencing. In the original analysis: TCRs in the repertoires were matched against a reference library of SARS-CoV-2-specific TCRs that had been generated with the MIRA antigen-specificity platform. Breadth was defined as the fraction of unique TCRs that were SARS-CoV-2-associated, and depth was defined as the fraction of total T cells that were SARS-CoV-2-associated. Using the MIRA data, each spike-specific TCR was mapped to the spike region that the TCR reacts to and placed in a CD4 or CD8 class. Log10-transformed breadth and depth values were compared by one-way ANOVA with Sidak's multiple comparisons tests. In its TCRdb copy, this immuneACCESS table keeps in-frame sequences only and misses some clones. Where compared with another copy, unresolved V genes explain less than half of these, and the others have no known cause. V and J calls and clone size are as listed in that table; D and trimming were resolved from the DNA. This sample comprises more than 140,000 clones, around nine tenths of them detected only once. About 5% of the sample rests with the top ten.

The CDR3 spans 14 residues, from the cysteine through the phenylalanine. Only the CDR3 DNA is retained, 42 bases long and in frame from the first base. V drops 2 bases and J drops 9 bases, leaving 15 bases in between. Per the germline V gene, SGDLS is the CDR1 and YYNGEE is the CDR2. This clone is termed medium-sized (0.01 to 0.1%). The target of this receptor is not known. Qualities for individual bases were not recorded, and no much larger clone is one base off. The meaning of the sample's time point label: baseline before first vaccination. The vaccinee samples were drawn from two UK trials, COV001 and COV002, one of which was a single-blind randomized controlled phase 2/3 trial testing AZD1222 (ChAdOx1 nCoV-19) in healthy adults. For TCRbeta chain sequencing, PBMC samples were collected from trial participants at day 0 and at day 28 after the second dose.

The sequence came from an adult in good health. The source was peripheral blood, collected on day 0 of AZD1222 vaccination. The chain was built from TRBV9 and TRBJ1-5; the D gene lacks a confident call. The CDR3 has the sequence CASSVGEGTGPQHF. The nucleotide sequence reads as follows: TGTGCCAGCAGCGTCGGGGAAGGTACTGGGCCCCAGCATTTT.